The 27 T cell receptor beta chains reported below all come from one sample, sequenced in a study of beta chain features in type 1 diabetes. Expressed TCRB transcripts got sequenced, as all isolated RNA was reverse transcribed. Sequenced by immunoSEQ multiplex PCR; TCRdb stores in-frame clones only, minus some. The table shows around 99,000 clones, with less than 40% occurring only once. Sequencing was performed on stem cell memory CD4+ T cells from blood. The receptors shown here come from a woman in her late teens or twenties in good health.

This clone was detected only a few times. The chain couples TRBV2 to TRBJ1-2, with D possibly being TRBD1 (6 bases). V lost 4 bases to trimming and J lost 3 bases, with 12 bases between them. This CDR3 has 14 amino acids. CDR1 is SNHLY and CDR2 is FYNNEI in the germline V gene. Written as DNA, the CDR3 is TGTGCCAGCAGTGCGGACAGCTCCTACTATGGCTACACCTTC. Translation gives CASSADSSYYGYTF. The whole variable domain, filled in from reference TRBV2 and TRBJ1-2, reads EPEVTQTPSHQVTQMGQEVILRCVPISNHLYFYWYRQILGQKVEFLVSFYNNEISEKSEIFDDQFSVERPDGSNFTLKIRSTKLEDSAMYFCASSADSSYYGYTFGSGTRLTVV.

J is TRBJ1-1 and V is TRBV18; D remains unclear. The V and J ends lost 2 bases and 0 bases respectively, with 10 bases between them. Germline lookup yields CDR1 KGHSH and CDR2 LQKENI. The CDR3 loop spans 15 amino acids. The CDR3 here is CASSPTIRLNTEAFF. The CDR3 DNA is TGTGCCAGCTCACCAACTATACGTCTGAACACTGAAGCTTTCTTT.

The rearrangement uses TRBV19 and TRBJ2-4; TRBD1 aligns across 11 bases. This CDR3 is built from 14 residues. The junction had 1 base not matched to a gene; V was cut back by 3 bases and J by 6 bases. Germline CDR1 LNHDA, CDR2 SQIVND (reference sequence). The CDR3 sequence is CASSMGQGGNIQYF. The DNA of the CDR3 is TGTGCCAGTAGTATGGGACAGGGGGGAAACATTCAGTACTTC.

This clone has a handful of counts. This chain joins TRBV5-1 and TRBJ1-1; unclear D gene. Germline V CDR1 and CDR2: SGHRS, YFSETQ. The ends were cut back, 0 bases at V and 0 bases at J, with 12 bases in the middle. The CDR3 runs to 16 residues. CDR3 in DNA: TGCGCCAGCAGCTTGGAACCGGGAACCCTGAACACTGAAGCTTTCTTT. Protein sequence: CASSLEPGTLNTEAFF. Complete variable domain (other parts from reference TRBV5-1 and TRBJ1-1): KAGVTQTPRYLIKTRGQQVTLSCSPISGHRSVSWYQQTPGQGLQFLFEYFSETQRNKGNFPGRFSGRQFSNSRSEMNVSTLELGDSALYLCASSLEPGTLNTEAFFGQGTRLTVV.

The gene calls are TRBV7-3 and TRBJ2-1, with a possible D match to TRBD2 (7 bases). The V end lost 5 bases, the J end lost 5 bases, and 25 bases lay between the germline ends. Germline V lookup: CDR1 SGHTA, CDR2 FQGTGA. This CDR3 has 18 amino acids. This CDR3 is CASSNRGGAPWLDNEQFF. The CDR3 coding sequence is TGTGCCAGCAGCAATAGGGGGGGCGCTCCTTGGTTGGACAATGAGCAGTTCTTC.

This clone was picked up a small number of times. The gene calls are TRBV29-1 and TRBJ1-2; tentative D call: TRBD1 (6 bases). V was shortened by 6 bases and J by 4 bases, with 21 bases between the two germline ends. In germline, CDR1 is SQVTM, CDR2 ANQGSEA. This CDR3 has 15 amino acids. This CDR3 reads CSVHMGGARSYGYTF. CDR3 DNA sequence: TGCAGCGTCCACATGGGGGGGGCGCGGAGCTATGGCTACACCTTC.

This clone turned up a few times. The chain has TRBV7-9 and TRBJ1-1; no definite D call. With 0 bases removed from V and 11 bases from J, the gap between germline ends came to 10 bases. This CDR3 region has 12 residues. Germline-derived CDR1 and CDR2 are SEHNR and FQNEAQ (reference sequence). The DNA for the CDR3 is TGTGCCAGCAGCTTAGCCGTAGATTGGGCTTTCTTT. Residues: CASSLAVDWAFF.

J is TRBJ2-2 and V is TRBV7-2, with 7 bases matching TRBD2. The CDR3 is made up of 17 amino acids. V shed 4 bases and J 6 bases; nucleotides not matched to a gene: 14. Germline values: CDR1 SGHTA, CDR2 FQGNSA. CDR3 in DNA: TGTGCCAGCAGCTCCCGAGGCGGGAGAGGTGGAGCCGGGGAGCTGTTTTTT. It translates to CASSSRGGRGGAGELFF. The full variable domain, with the rest looked up from reference TRBV7-2 and TRBJ2-2, is GAGVSQSPSNKVTEKGKDVELRCDPISGHTALYWYRQSLGQGLEFLIYFQGNSAPDKSGLPSDRFSAERTGGSVSTLTIQRTQQEDSAVYLCASSSRGGRGGAGELFFGEGSRLTVL.

This clone came up a few times. V usage is TRBV13 and J usage is TRBJ2-7; D ambiguous. The CDR3 extends over 16 amino acids. The germline gives CDR1 PRHDT, CDR2 FYEKMQ (reference sequence). Trimming cost V 2 bases and J 0 bases, with 14 bases left between them. This CDR3 reads CASSLLGGALSYEQYF. As DNA, the CDR3 is TGTGCCAGCAGCTTATTAGGCGGAGCCCTCTCCTACGAGCAGTACTTC.

This rearrangement joins TRBV18 to TRBJ1-2; possible D gene TRBD1, 5 bases. Per the germline V gene, CDR1 is KGHSH and CDR2 is LQKENI. CDR3 length: 13 amino acids. Trimming took 3 bases from V and 8 from J, leaving 13 bases between them. Here the CDR3 reads CASSPGLLGGYTF. The CDR3 DNA is TGTGCCAGCTCACCGGGGCTTTTAGGCGGCTACACCTTC.

This clone appeared a single time. The J gene is TRBJ1-1, the V gene TRBV7-9; 10 bases map to TRBD1. V lost 7 bases, J lost 5 bases, and 13 bases stayed unmatched. There are 16 residues in the CDR3. Germline V gives CDR1 SEHNR, CDR2 FQNEAQ (reference sequence). The DNA of the CDR3 is TGTGCCAGCACCCTCCCGGTGACAGGGGGCGGTACTGAAGCTTTCTTT. Its protein is CASTLPVTGGGTEAFF.

This clone was counted a single time. This chain links TRBV9 with TRBJ1-1; 11 bases line up with TRBD1. Germline lookup yields CDR1 SGDLS and CDR2 YYNGEE. V lost 0 bases, J lost 3 bases, and 7 bases stayed unmatched. The CDR3 is made up of 17 amino acids. CDR3 coding DNA: TGTGCCAGCAGCGTAGTTAGGGACAGGGGGGATGACACTGAAGCTTTCTTT. Translated, it gives CASSVVRDRGDDTEAFF.

This clone was seen only a few times. The gene calls are TRBV6-5 and TRBJ2-3, with 7 bases matching TRBD2. Germline V gene sequence: CDR1 MNHEY, CDR2 SVGAGI. This CDR3 spans 14 amino acids. V was pared by 3 bases and J by 3 bases, with 3 bases of the junction left unmatched. The CDR3 DNA reads as TGTGCCAGCAGTTATCGACTAGCAACAGATACGCAGTATTTT. It is translated as CASSYRLATDTQYF.

The V and J genes are TRBV7-8 and TRBJ2-1, with D possibly TRBD1 on 6 matching bases. CDR1 is SGHVS and CDR2 is FQNEAQ in the germline V gene. The CDR3 runs 14 residues. V dropped 2 bases and J dropped 5 bases, with 10 bases sitting between them. The CDR3 sequence is CASSLYRVNNEQFF. CDR3 coding DNA: TGTGCCAGCAGCTTATACAGGGTGAACAATGAGCAGTTCTTC.

The table lists this clone with a few counts. The chain carries TRBV4-2 and TRBJ2-5; TRBD2 aligns across 8 bases. Germline CDR1 is LGHNA and CDR2 is YNFKEQ. There are 16 residues in the CDR3. V lost 0 bases to trimming and J lost 1 base; unmatched junction nucleotides: 4. For the CDR3, the DNA is TGTGCCAGCAGCCAAGAGCCTAGCGGGCTCCAAGAGACCCAGTACTTC. Its protein product is CASSQEPSGLQETQYF.

This clone was recorded once. V and J are TRBV18 and TRBJ2-5; D remains ambiguous. V was clipped by 1 base and J by 4 bases, with 4 bases between them. There are 12 residues in the CDR3. Germline V gene lookup returns CDR1 KGHSH and CDR2 LQKENI. The CDR3 DNA reads TGTGCCAGCTCACCACGTCGAGAGACCCAGTACTTC. As protein: CASSPRRETQYF.

The rearrangement joins TRBV6-5 to TRBJ2-1; weak D call: TRBD1 (6 bases). The CDR3 loop spans 15 amino acids. The ends were cut back, 0 bases at V and 4 bases at J, with 10 bases in the middle. Germline V gene lookup returns CDR1 MNHEY and CDR2 SVGAGI. Here the CDR3 reads CASSYSRDKYNEQFF. CDR3 coding DNA: TGTGCCAGCAGTTACTCCCGGGACAAATACAATGAGCAGTTCTTC.

This chain links TRBV21-1 with TRBJ2-2; no check of the table's D call, TRBD1, against the DNA was made. TRBV21-1 is given as a pseudogene. This CDR3 has 14 residues. The DNA of the CDR3 is TGTGCCAGCAAACAGGGGAACGGGAACGGGGAGCTGTTTTTT. Translation: CASKQGNGNGELFF.

On this clone: A junction end diverges from the germline sequence, so it may reflect a read error. The chain couples TRBV5-6 to TRBJ1-2, with a possible D match to TRBD1 (5 bases). Germline V gene sequence: CDR1 SGHDT, CDR2 YYEEEE. The CDR3 has 12 residues. Here the CDR3 reads CASSTVGHGYTF. The CDR3 DNA follows: TGTGCCAGCAGCACCGTAGGACATGGGTACACCTTC.

The rearrangement links TRBV18 to TRBJ2-3, with 10 positions matching TRBD2. CDR1 KGHSH and CDR2 LQKENI come from the germline V gene. V dropped 6 bases and J dropped 6; count of bases not matched to a gene: 9. The CDR3 consists of 15 residues. The CDR3 DNA reads as TGTGCCAGCTCTCAAACTAGCGGGGCGGCGGATACGCAGTATTTT. Translated, it gives CASSQTSGAADTQYF.

This clone has more than one count but fewer than ten. CDR3 sequence: CASSLMPRVVLYNEQFF. Written as DNA, the CDR3 is TGTGCCAGCAGTTTAATGCCGCGGGTTGTACTCTACAATGAGCAGTTCTTC. The rearrangement links TRBV28 to TRBJ2-1, with D possibly being TRBD2 (5 bases). Germline V gene lookup returns CDR1 MDHEN and CDR2 SYDVKM. The CDR3 consists of 17 residues. V lost 2 bases and J lost 3, with 17 bases in between. Combining the CDR3 with reference TRBV28 and TRBJ2-1 gives the whole variable domain DVKVTQSSRYLVKRTGEKVFLECVQDMDHENMFWYRQDPGLGLRLIYFSYDVKMKEKGDIPEGYSVSREKKERFSLILESASTNQTSMYLCASSLMPRVVLYNEQFFGPGTRLTVL.

The chain employs TRBV7-2 and TRBJ2-7; perhaps TRBD1 as D (5 bases). The CDR3 is 15 residues long. Germline assignment: CDR1 SGHTA and CDR2 FQGNSA. Between the trimmed V and J ends, which lost 5 bases and 1 base, there was a span of 15 bases. CDR3 loop: CASSGVDTTSYEQYF. For the CDR3, the DNA is TGTGCCAGCAGCGGGGTGGACACCACATCCTACGAGCAGTACTTC.

The chain is built from TRBV5-1 and TRBJ2-1; TRBD1 is a possible D gene (6 bases). Germline assignment: CDR1 SGHRS and CDR2 YFSETQ. V was trimmed by 1 base and J by 5 bases, leaving 13 bases between them. This CDR3 is built from 15 residues. The CDR3 DNA sequence: TGCGCCAGCAGCTTGACAGGGAGTCGGGACAATGAGCAGTTCTTC. Protein product: CASSLTGSRDNEQFF.

This chain uses TRBV5-1 with TRBJ2-2; D is ambiguous. V was pared by 1 base and J by 1 base, with 8 bases between. Germline loops: CDR1 SGHRS, CDR2 YFSETQ. This CDR3 is built from 15 residues. CDR3: CASSLISRNTGELFF. CDR3 bases: TGCGCCAGCAGCTTGATCTCCAGGAACACCGGGGAGCTGTTTTTT.

The rearrangement joins TRBV15 to TRBJ2-1; 7 bases match TRBD1. The CDR3 runs 15 residues. The germline CDR1 and CDR2 sequences are LNHNV and YYDKDF (reference sequence). Unmatched junction bases numbered 11, after V lost 3 bases and J lost 9 bases. CDR3: CATSRGQPLAGEQFF. DNA of the CDR3: TGTGCCACCAGCAGGGGACAGCCCCTCGCTGGTGAGCAGTTCTTC.

This chain connects TRBV28 to TRBJ1-1, with D maybe TRBD1 (6 bases). Deletions cut 2 bases from V and 4 bases from J, with 11 bases between. This CDR3 region has 14 residues. CDR1 and CDR2 from the germline V gene are MDHEN and SYDVKM. Here the CDR3 DNA reads TGTGCCAGCAGTTTACAGGGGCAGGGCACTGAAGCTTTCTTT. It translates to CASSLQGQGTEAFF.

The rearrangement uses TRBV2 and TRBJ2-7; maybe TRBD2 (6 bases). V lost 7 bases and J lost 3, with 13 bases in between. This CDR3 region has 13 residues. In germline, CDR1 is SNHLY, CDR2 FYNNEI. CDR3: CASNRASDYEQYF. DNA of the CDR3: TGTGCCAGCAATAGGGCTAGCGACTACGAGCAGTACTTC.